The sequence of this TCR beta chain was determined in a study of T cell responses to AZD1222 COVID-19 vaccine. Overall study findings and caveats: Reportedly, close to half of spike-specific TCRs are directed against unmutated variant regions. Donors, mostly white British, included more females; clonal diversity was possibly underestimated.

This table comes from immunoSEQ multiplex PCR, and its TCRdb copy is limited to in-frame clones, with some not included. This sample has 100,000 to 120,000 clones; around 88% occur once, and the top ten carry about 6.8%. A note on this clone: Its antigen remains unidentified.

V gave up 6 bases and J gave up 7 bases, with 7 bases separating them. Germline loops: CDR1 KGHSH, CDR2 LQKENI. The CDR3 length is 11 residues. This specimen consisted of peripheral blood, obtained 28 days after the second AZD1222 dose. This chain connects TRBV18 to TRBJ2-1, with D uncertain. The source of this sequence is an adult who received the AZD1222 COVID-19 vaccine. CDR3 in amino acids: CASSERNEQFF. The CDR3 DNA sequence: TGTGCCAGCTCCGAGAGAAATGAGCAGTTCTTC.